This T cell receptor beta chain was identified in a study of blood T cell repertoires in COVID-19 (dated by TCRdb to about 2020). About the full investigation: Samples from collaborators originated in the United States, Italy and Spain and spanned both the acute and convalescent phases of COVID-19. The prospective study material was composed of cDNA or gDNA derived from T cells, B-cell-depleted T cells, or PBMCs. Deeply sampled blood TCRbeta repertoires from subjects exposed to, actively infected with, or recovered from COVID-19 were included in the dataset. The repertoires were made available in a free public database intended to serve as a resource for research on the immune response to SARS-CoV-2. The samples were drawn from the first 160 participants of the ongoing ImmuneRACE study and from 1,254 subjects provided by 6 global collaborators. The sample metadata nearly always contained a de-identified subject ID, COVID-19 status, age in years and sex. Where HLA class I and class II types were available, the types were taken from metadata supplied by the sample provider, not from assay-based typing.

Reading the germline V gene gives CDR1 LGHNA and CDR2 YSLEER. V is cut back by 5 bases and J by 2 bases, with 8 bases in the junction unmatched. The CDR3 numbers 15 residues from cysteine through phenylalanine. Only the CDR3 DNA is retained, 45 bases long and in frame from the first base. TCRbeta CDR3 regions were amplified from genomic DNA by means of the immunoSEQ Assay, a bias-controlled multiplex PCR. The published analysis was carried out like this. Nucleated cell counts per sample were estimated from amplification of reference gene primers within the assay. Sequence reads were collapsed and filtered to measure the absolute abundance of every unique TCRbeta CDR3 rearrangement. For each sample, productive Simpson clonality was calculated as the square root of Simpson's diversity index over productive rearrangements. Entries here come from immuneACCESS through TCRdb and include only in-frame sequences with V and J called. Some clones fail to appear in such tables; in the studies checked, an unresolved V gene covers under half of the shortfall, and the cause of the remainder is unknown. V, J and clone size reflect that table, while D and trimming were determined from the DNA. The sample has under 50,000 clones on record, around 90% of them singletons. The ten biggest clones cover 1% to 1.5% of the sample.

Each collaborating institution followed its own protocols to collect whole blood in K2EDTA tubes. For TCRbeta analysis, collaborators shipped samples in one of three forms: frozen whole blood, isolated PBMCs, or DNA extracted from either of those sample types. Summary of the overall study and its limitations: Clinical and demographic metadata were provided uncurated, with the amount varying by source and participant.

This clone occurred a few times. Its cognate antigen has yet to be identified. There are no base qualities to consult, and no much larger clone falls within one base. Rearrangement joined TRBV4-3 to TRBJ2-7, with TRBD1 identical over 8 junction bases. The source of this sequence is a middle-aged woman with acute or convalescent COVID-19. Sequenced: peripheral blood. Here the CDR3 is given as CASSTRQGNTYEQYF. DNA sequence: TGCGCCAGCAGCACCCGACAGGGGAATACCTACGAGCAGTACTTC.